This T cell receptor (beta chain) was recovered during a study of cytotoxic CD8 clonotypes in ibrutinib-treated CLL (dated by TCRdb to the early 2020s). In the study overall: The cohort was composed of some twelve relapsed/refractory and around 15 treatment-naive patients; IGHV unmutated status was identified in about 17 patients. Response samples were obtained after a median of around 11 months of treatment, with a range of roughly 6 to 40 months. Responses were partial in 24 patients and complete in 2; after median around 72 months follow-up, 14 stayed in remission and 12 progressed. Patients were still on ibrutinib when every remission and progressive disease sample was collected. Longitudinal samples were available for about 30% of the 86 trial participants. An average of around 260,000 productive templates and 94,082 productive rearrangements was obtained per sample. Cryopreserved peripheral blood mononuclear cells were obtained before treatment, at response, and at either sustained remission or disease progression.

V loses 1 base of germline sequence and J loses 1 base, and the interval between the two ends is 15 bases. Counted from cysteine to phenylalanine, this CDR3 has 17 amino acids. Only the CDR3 portion is preserved as DNA: 51 bases, with reading frame beginning at the first base. The sample's time point label, in plain terms: less than 30 months on ibrutinib. For TCR beta library preparation, about 2 micrograms of genomic DNA was extracted from cryopreserved PBMCs. Longitudinal blood samples from CLL patients receiving ibrutinib monotherapy were subjected to high-throughput TCR beta sequencing. Patients were enrolled in a phase 2 open-label single-center ibrutinib monotherapy trial. With respect to this clone: Its specific antigen is unknown. Base qualities are missing; no much larger clone stands one base away.

The full study reports these points: Public clonotypes were rare and either shrank or stayed stable during treatment, and the rise in clonality at ibrutinib response reflected expansion of private clonotypes. At baseline, clonality was higher than in age-matched healthy donors and showed a strong correlation with circulating CD8+ T-cell counts. Sustained-remission and progressing patients did not have matched sampling times, and lymph node repertoires were not examined. At ibrutinib response clonality went up, during sustained remission it held steady, and at progression it dropped back toward baseline.

On a MiSeq, deep resolution sequencing aimed for a depth between 1 in 1 million and 1 in 200,000 T cells, with each clonotype covered roughly 10x on average. TCR beta libraries were generated with the immunoSEQ hsTCRB Kit. In the paper's pipeline: Data were analyzed with ImmunoSEQ Data Assistant and ImmunoSEQ Analyzer, with V, D and J genes assigned per IMGT definitions. Clonality, which ranges from 0 to 1, was calculated by subtracting the normalized Shannon entropy of productive rearrangement frequencies from one. Only overrepresented clonotypes making up at least 0.05% of each patient's repertoire were included in the public clonotype analysis. Roughly 12 age-matched healthy donor repertoires from immuneACCESS were used as controls for clonality. What TCRdb holds here is the immuneACCESS table cut down to in-frame rearrangements. Part of the clones is not present; checked against another copy, under half of the missing clones reflect an unresolved V gene, and the others are unexplained. That table furnishes V, J and clone size, whereas the DNA furnished D and trimming. In all, the sample holds around 76,000 clones, and roughly 83% of those were seen once. The ten top clones hold about 39% of the sample.

The sample here was PBMCs, taken after 24 months of ibrutinib treatment. The rearrangement joined TRBV5-3 to TRBJ1-5, and possibly TRBD1, on 6 matching bases. Being an ORF, TRBV5-3 has a function that is uncertain. The clonotype comes from a human donor with chronic lymphocytic leukemia. The DNA is as follows: TGTGCCAGAAGCTTGTGTCAGGGGCTGAGGAGCAATCAGCCCCAGCATTTT. This sequence encodes CARSLCQGLRSNQPQHF.